The clone carrying this T cell receptor beta chain was recorded a few times. Its antigen is as yet unknown. This sample is drawn from a study of early T cells in non-severe SARS-CoV-2 infection. Overall study context: Bulk RNA from unsorted whole blood was sequenced; chains were unpaired.

From germline, CDR1 is MNHEY and CDR2 SVGEGT. With 10 bases clipped from V and 5 bases from J, the junction kept 11 bases outside the gene matches. The CDR3 covers 14 residues. General study findings and limits: Anti-spike CD8 specificities were favored by VDJdb matching, whose results missed private and CD4 specificities.

Separate cDNA molecules each had unique molecular identifiers attached to them. TCRdb redid the calling of the 5' RACE reads with MiXCR, one entry per CDR3 protein. Of approximately 70,000 distinct CDR3 sequences listed, roughly 13% were seen once; the top ten hold roughly 5%. Material: whole blood. This chain joins TRBV6-2 or TRBV6-3 and TRBJ2-7, with 10 bases matching TRBD2. The TCR sequence derives from an adult who was a healthcare worker with PCR-confirmed SARS-CoV-2 infection or an uninfected control (not recorded which). The CDR3, as DNA: TGTGCCACTATGGGACTAGCGCTCGGGGACGAGCAGTACTTC. Translated, it gives CATMGLALGDEQYF.